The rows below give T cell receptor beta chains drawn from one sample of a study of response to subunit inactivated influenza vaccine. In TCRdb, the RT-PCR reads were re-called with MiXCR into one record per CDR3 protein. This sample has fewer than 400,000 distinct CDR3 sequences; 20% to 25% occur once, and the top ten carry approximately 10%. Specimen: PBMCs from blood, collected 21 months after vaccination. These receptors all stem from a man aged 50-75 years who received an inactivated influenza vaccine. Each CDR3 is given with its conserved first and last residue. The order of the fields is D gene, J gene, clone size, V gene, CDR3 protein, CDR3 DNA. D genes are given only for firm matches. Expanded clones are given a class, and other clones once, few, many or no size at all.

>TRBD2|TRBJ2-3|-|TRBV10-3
CAISGGLVADTQYF
TGTGCCATCAGTGGCGGACTAGTCGCAGATACGCAGTATTTT
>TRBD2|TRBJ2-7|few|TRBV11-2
CASSPLAGGPEQYF
TGTGCCAGCAGCCCCCTAGCGGGAGGCCCCGAGCAGTACTTC
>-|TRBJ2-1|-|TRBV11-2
CASSSQGTYNEQFF
TGTGCCAGCAGCTCACAGGGTACCTACAATGAGCAGTTCTTC
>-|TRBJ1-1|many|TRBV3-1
CASSSGANTEAFF
TGTGCCAGCAGTTCCGGGGCGAACACTGAAGCTTTCTTT
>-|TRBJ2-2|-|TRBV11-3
CASSLEGTGELFF
TGTGCCAGCAGCTTAGAAGGGACCGGGGAGCTGTTTTTT
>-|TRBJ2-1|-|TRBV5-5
CASSLGDSRYNEQFF
TGTGCCAGCAGCTTGGGGGACTCCAGGTACAATGAGCAGTTCTTC
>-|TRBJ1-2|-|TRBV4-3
CASSQDLEEYYGYTF
TGCGCCAGCAGCCAAGATCTTGAGGAGTACTATGGCTACACCTTC
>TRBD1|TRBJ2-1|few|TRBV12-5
CASGSSGTGYNEQFF
TGTGCTAGTGGTTCTTCCGGGACAGGGTACAATGAGCAGTTCTTC
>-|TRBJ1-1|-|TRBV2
CASSGLVNTEAFF
TGTGCCAGCAGTGGGCTGGTGAACACTGAAGCTTTCTTT
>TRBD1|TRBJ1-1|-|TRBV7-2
CASSLRQGRNTEAFF
TGTGCCAGCAGCCTTCGACAGGGAAGGAACACTGAAGCTTTCTTT
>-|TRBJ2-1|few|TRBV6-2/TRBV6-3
CASSLAGRTYNEQFF
TGTGCCAGCAGCCTCGCCGGCAGGACGTACAATGAGCAGTTCTTC
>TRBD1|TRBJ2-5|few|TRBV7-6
CASSAYRDREETQYF
TGTGCCAGCAGCGCGTACCGGGACAGGGAAGAGACCCAGTACTTC
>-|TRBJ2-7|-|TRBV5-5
CASSWSATYEQYF
TGTGCCAGCAGCTGGTCGGCAACCTACGAGCAGTACTTC
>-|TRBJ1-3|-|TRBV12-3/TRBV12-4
CASSLTQPTAIYF
TGTGCCAGCAGTTTGACCCAGCCGACCGCCATATATTTT
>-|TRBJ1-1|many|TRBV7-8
CASSLTPNTEAFF
TGTGCCAGCAGCTTAACACCTAACACTGAAGCTTTCTTT
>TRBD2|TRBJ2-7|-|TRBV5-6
CASSPRTSGRAWGYEQYF
TGTGCCAGCAGCCCTAGGACTAGCGGGAGGGCCTGGGGCTACGAGCAGTACTTC
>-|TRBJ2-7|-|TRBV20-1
CSARDNTDNFYEQYF
TGCAGTGCTAGAGATAACACGGATAACTTCTACGAGCAGTACTTC
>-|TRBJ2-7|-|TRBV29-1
CSVEVLGRTTYEQYF
TGCAGCGTTGAAGTGTTGGGCAGGACCACCTACGAGCAGTACTTC
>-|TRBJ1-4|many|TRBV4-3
CASSQTPGTRNEKLFF
TGCGCCAGCAGCCAAACACCCGGGACGCGTAATGAAAAACTGTTTTTT
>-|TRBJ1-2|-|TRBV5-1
CASSSTRASGYTF
TGCGCCAGCAGCTCTACCAGGGCTTCTGGCTACACCTTC
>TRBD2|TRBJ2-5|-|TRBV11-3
CASKDAGGGKETQYF
TGTGCCAGCAAAGACGCGGGAGGGGGGAAAGAGACCCAGTACTTC
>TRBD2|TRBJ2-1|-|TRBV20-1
CSARYQMFSGVPNEQFF
TGCAGTGCTAGATATCAAATGTTTAGCGGGGTACCAAATGAGCAGTTCTTC
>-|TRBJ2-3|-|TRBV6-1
CASRWTEGSTDTQYF
TGTGCCAGCAGGTGGACAGAGGGTAGCACAGATACGCAGTATTTT
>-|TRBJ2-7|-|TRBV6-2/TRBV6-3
CASTPGVSLKQYF
TGTGCCAGCACTCCGGGAGTTTCGCTTAAGCAGTACTTC
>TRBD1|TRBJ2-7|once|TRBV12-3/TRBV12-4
CASSPGQITYEQYF
TGTGCCAGCAGTCCGGGACAGATAACCTACGAGCAGTACTTC
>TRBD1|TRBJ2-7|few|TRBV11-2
CASSLVRLDREAEQYF
TGTGCCAGCAGCTTAGTAAGGCTGGACAGGGAGGCCGAGCAGTACTTC
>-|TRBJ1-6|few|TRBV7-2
CASTFRDPGYSPLHF
TGTGCCAGCACCTTCAGGGACCCCGGCTATTCACCCCTCCACTTT
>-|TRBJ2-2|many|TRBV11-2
CASSLMIGGVHGELFF
TGTGCCAGCAGCTTGATGATCGGGGGCGTTCACGGGGAGCTGTTTTTT
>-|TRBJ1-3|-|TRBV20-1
CSAPLGNTIYF
TGCAGTGCTCCCCTAGGAAACACCATATATTTT
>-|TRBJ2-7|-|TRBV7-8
CASSLSAGSVYEQYF
TGTGCCAGCAGCTTAAGTGCAGGGTCGGTCTACGAGCAGTACTTC
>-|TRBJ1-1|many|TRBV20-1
CSARDRTDQAFF
TGCAGTGCTAGGGACCGGACAGACCAAGCTTTCTTT
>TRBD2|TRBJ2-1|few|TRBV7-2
CASSFLSGRADEQFF
TGTGCCAGCAGCTTTCTAAGCGGGAGGGCCGATGAGCAGTTCTTC
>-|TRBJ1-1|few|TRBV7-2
CASSYRMNTEAFF
TGTGCCAGCAGCTACAGGATGAACACTGAAGCTTTCTTT
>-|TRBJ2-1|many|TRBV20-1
CSARDPRKIRSYNEQFF
TGCAGTGCTAGAGATCCTCGGAAAATACGGTCCTACAATGAGCAGTTCTTC
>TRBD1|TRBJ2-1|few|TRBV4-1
CASSPRGGQNEQFF
TGCGCCAGCAGCCCCCGAGGGGGCCAAAATGAGCAGTTCTTC
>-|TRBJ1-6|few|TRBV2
CASTEGRGISPLHF
TGTGCCAGCACCGAGGGACGGGGGATCTCACCCCTCCACTTT
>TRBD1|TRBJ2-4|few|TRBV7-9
CASSSGQGAIAKNIQYF
TGTGCCAGCAGCTCAGGACAGGGGGCTATAGCCAAAAACATTCAGTACTTC
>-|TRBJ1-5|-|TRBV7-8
CASSYSSGQPQHF
TGTGCCAGCAGCTACAGTTCGGGGCAGCCCCAGCATTTT
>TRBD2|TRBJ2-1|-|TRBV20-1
CSASQLAYEQFF
TGCAGTGCTAGCCAACTAGCGTATGAGCAGTTCTTC
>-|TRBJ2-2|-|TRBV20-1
CSARVSGRGNTGELFF
TGCAGTGCTAGAGTCAGCGGTCGCGGGAACACCGGGGAGCTGTTTTTT
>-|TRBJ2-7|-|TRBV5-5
CASSRSTYEQYF
TGTGCCAGCAGCAGATCAACCTACGAGCAGTACTTC
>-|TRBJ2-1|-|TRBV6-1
CASSGEANSYNEQFF
TGTGCCAGCAGTGGGGAGGCCAACTCCTACAATGAGCAGTTCTTC
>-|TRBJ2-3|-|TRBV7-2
CASSSSAHTDTQYF
TGTGCCAGCAGCTCGTCAGCTCACACAGATACGCAGTATTTT
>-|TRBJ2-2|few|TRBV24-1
CATSDLGQGVNTGELFF
TGTGCCACCAGTGATTTGGGTCAAGGGGTGAACACCGGGGAGCTGTTTTTT
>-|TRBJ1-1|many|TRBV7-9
CASSLQMNTEAFF
TGTGCCAGCAGCTTACAGATGAACACTGAAGCTTTCTTT
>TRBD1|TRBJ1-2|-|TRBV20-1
CSARDWTGLDGYTF
TGCAGTGCTAGAGATTGGACAGGGTTAGATGGCTACACCTTC
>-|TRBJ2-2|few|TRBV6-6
CATTRGNTGELFF
TGTGCCACCACAAGGGGAAACACCGGGGAGCTGTTTTTT
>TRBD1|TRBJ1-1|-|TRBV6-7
CASSYLTTTGWTEAFF
TGTGCCAGCAGTTACCTGACTACGACAGGGTGGACTGAAGCTTTCTTT